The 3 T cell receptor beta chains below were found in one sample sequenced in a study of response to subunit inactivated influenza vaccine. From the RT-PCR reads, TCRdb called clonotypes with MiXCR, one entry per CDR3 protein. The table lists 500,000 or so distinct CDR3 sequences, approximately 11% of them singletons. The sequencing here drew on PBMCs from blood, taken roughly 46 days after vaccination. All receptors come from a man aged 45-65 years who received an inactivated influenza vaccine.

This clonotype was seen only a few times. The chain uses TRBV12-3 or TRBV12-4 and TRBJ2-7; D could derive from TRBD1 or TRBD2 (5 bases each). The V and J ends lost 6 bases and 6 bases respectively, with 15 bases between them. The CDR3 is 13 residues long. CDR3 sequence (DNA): TGTGCCAGCAGGGCGATGAGGGGTTTCGAGCAGTACTTC. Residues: CASRAMRGFEQYF.

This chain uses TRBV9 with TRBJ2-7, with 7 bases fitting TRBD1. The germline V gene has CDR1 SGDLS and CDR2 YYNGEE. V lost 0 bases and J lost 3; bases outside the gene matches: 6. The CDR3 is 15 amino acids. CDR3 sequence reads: CASSVEAGGGYEQYF. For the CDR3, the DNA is TGTGCCAGCAGCGTAGAGGCAGGGGGTGGCTACGAGCAGTACTTC.

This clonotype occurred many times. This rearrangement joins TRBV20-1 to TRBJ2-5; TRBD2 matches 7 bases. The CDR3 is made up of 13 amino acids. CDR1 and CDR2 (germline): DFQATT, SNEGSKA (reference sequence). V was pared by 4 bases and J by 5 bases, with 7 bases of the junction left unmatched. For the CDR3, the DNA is TGCAGTGCTATCGGGGGAGGGTCCGAGACCCAGTACTTC. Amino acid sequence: CSAIGGGSETQYF.